This T cell receptor beta chain was identified during a study of blood T cell repertoires in COVID-19. V gave up 5 bases and J gave up 1 base, with 8 bases separating them. CDR3 length equals 13 residues. Per the germline V gene, CDR1 is SGHVS and CDR2 is FQNEAQ. Original methodology: How many nucleated cells were present was estimated from reference gene primer amplification. Libraries were prepared by immunoSEQ multiplex PCR; TCRdb keeps only in-frame clonotypes and omits some of them. V and J calls and clone size are given by that table; D and trimming were obtained from the DNA. The repertoire includes more than 250,000 clones, around nine tenths of them detected once, and 1% sits in the top ten.

V gene TRBV7-8 combines with J gene TRBJ1-1, with TRBD1 as a possible D gene (6 bases). What was sequenced was peripheral blood. This sequence was found in a man aged 50 to 60 with active or convalescent COVID-19. The CDR3 is CASSRDTNTEAFF. For the CDR3, the DNA is TGTGCCAGCAGCCGGGACACGAACACTGAAGCTTTCTTT. Complete variable domain (other parts from reference TRBV7-8 and TRBJ1-1): GAGVSQSPRYKVAKRGQDVALRCDPISGHVSLFWYQQALGQGPEFLTYFQNEAQLDKSGLPSDRFFAERPEGSVSTLKIQRTQQEDSAVYLCASSRDTNTEAFFGQGTRLTVV.